The 15 T cell receptor beta chains given below trace back to one sample, sequenced in a study of shared clonotypes between healthy human individuals. Cells designated naive CD8 were CD45RO-negative and were positively selected for CCR7, with terminally differentiated effector memory CD45RA+ cells excluded. TCRdb keeps only in-frame clones here, not all; method: immunoSEQ multiplex PCR. The sample lists about 800,000 clones; approximately 97% were seen once. The sequencing sample was made of naive CD8+ T cells sorted from blood. The receptors stem from a man aged 25-40 years in good health.

This CDR3 is CASSLEDNPAYEQYF. CDR3 DNA sequence: TGTGCCAGCAGCTTAGAGGACAACCCCGCCTACGAGCAGTACTTC. The chain couples TRBV11-2 to TRBJ2-7, with D possibly matching TRBD1 (5 bases). Germline lookup yields CDR1 SGHAT and CDR2 FQNNGV. The CDR3 covers 15 residues. The V end was cut by 0 bases, the J end by 2 bases, with 11 bases between.

The chain employs TRBV5-1 and TRBJ2-1, with D possibly being TRBD2 (7 bases). The V end was cut by 4 bases, the J end by 8 bases, with 13 bases between. Germline CDR1 is SGHRS and CDR2 is YFSETQ. This CDR3 has 13 residues. DNA of the CDR3: TGCGCCAGCAGCCCGCGCGGGGGCGATGAGCAGTTCTTC. It is translated as CASSPRGGDEQFF.

The CDR3 region has the DNA TGTGCCAGCAGCCCTATAGCGGGAGCGGTCGGGGAGCTGTTTTTT. Encoded protein: CASSPIAGAVGELFF. The genes are TRBV11-2 and TRBJ2-2; 9 bases map to TRBD2. Trimming cost V 5 bases and J 7 bases; bases outside gene matches: 8. Per germline, CDR1 SGHAT and CDR2 FQNNGV. This CDR3 has 15 amino acids.

The chain links TRBV6-5 to TRBJ2-7, with 7 bases aligning to TRBD2. The CDR3 spans 12 residues. Germline lookup yields CDR1 MNHEY and CDR2 SVGAGI. V trimming: 10 bases; J trimming: 4 bases; junction bases outside the gene matches: 7. CDR3 protein: CATGAGPYEQYF. CDR3 in DNA: TGTGCCACCGGAGCGGGACCTTACGAGCAGTACTTC.

This chain links TRBV7-2 with TRBJ2-3; 10 bases are a match to TRBD2. This CDR3 is built from 19 residues. V trimming: 3 bases; J trimming: 7 bases; junction bases outside the gene matches: 19. Per the germline V gene, CDR1 is SGHTA and CDR2 is FQGNSA. The CDR3 region is CASSLPNFGLAERRYTQYF. CDR3 coding DNA: TGTGCCAGCAGCTTGCCCAATTTCGGACTAGCGGAACGACGGTATACGCAGTATTTT.

The J gene is TRBJ2-7, the V gene TRBV5-4; D unresolved. Germline values: CDR1 SGHNT, CDR2 YYREEE (reference sequence). The CDR3 has 11 residues. Deletions cut 1 base from V and 6 bases from J, with 5 bases between. The CDR3 reads CASSLTGEQYF. The DNA of the CDR3 is TGTGCCAGCAGCTTGACGGGCGAGCAGTACTTC.

The chain links TRBV27 to TRBJ2-3, with D possibly being TRBD2 (6 bases). V lost 3 bases and J 2 bases, leaving 12 bases between the germline ends. CDR3 size: 15 residues. Germline CDR1 and CDR2: MNHEY and SMNVEV (reference sequence). In DNA, the CDR3 is TGTGCCAGCAGTTTTAGGAGGGGCTTCACAGATACGCAGTATTTT. This codes for CASSFRRGFTDTQYF.

J is TRBJ2-2 and V is TRBV5-4; TRBD1 might be the D (6 bases). The germline gives CDR1 SGHNT, CDR2 YYREEE (reference sequence). This CDR3 has 17 residues. V lost 1 base and J 2 bases, leaving 15 bases between the germline ends. The CDR3: CASSLSIWGPNTGELFF. CDR3 coding DNA: TGTGCCAGCAGCTTGTCTATCTGGGGGCCAAACACCGGGGAGCTGTTTTTT.

This clone appeared a single time. The same CDR3 also results from other DNA sequences found in this sample. This rearrangement joins TRBV7-9 to TRBJ2-3; D gene uncertain. V was shortened by 3 bases and J by 0 bases, with 4 bases between the two germline ends. The germline gives CDR1 SEHNR, CDR2 FQNEAQ (reference sequence). CDR3 length equals 13 residues. This CDR3 is CASSLDSTDTQYF. The DNA for the CDR3 is TGTGCCAGCAGCTTGGATAGCACAGATACGCAGTATTTT.

This chain joins TRBV29-1 and TRBJ2-5, with unresolved D. Germline lookup yields CDR1 SQVTM and CDR2 ANQGSEA. The CDR3 spans 14 residues. Trimming took off 1 base at V and 0 bases at J, with 9 bases between the two ends. As DNA, the CDR3 is TGCAGCGTTGAAGCCCTTGGGCACCAAGAGACCCAGTACTTC. Translated: CSVEALGHQETQYF.

The chain is built from TRBV29-1 and TRBJ2-7; no reliable D call. V dropped 5 bases and J dropped 4 bases, with 15 bases sitting between them. There are 13 residues in the CDR3. Germline CDR1 is SQVTM and CDR2 is ANQGSEA. CDR3 protein: CSVRLEIGYEQYF. In nucleotides, the CDR3 is TGCAGCGTTCGATTGGAGATTGGTTACGAGCAGTACTTC.

V usage is TRBV11-1 and J usage is TRBJ2-7; D may be TRBD1 (6 bases). The CDR3 runs to 13 residues. In germline, CDR1 is SGHAT, CDR2 FQDESV (reference sequence). The V end was cut by 3 bases, the J end by 3 bases, with 9 bases between. This CDR3 is CASSFDRIYEQYF. The CDR3 nucleotides are TGTGCCAGCAGCTTCGACAGGATCTACGAGCAGTACTTC.

The J gene is TRBJ2-3, the V gene TRBV10-1; possibly TRBD2 for D (5 bases). The CDR3 totals 14 residues. Trimming took off 3 bases at V and 1 base at J, with 8 bases between the two ends. Looked up from germline, CDR1 is WNHNN and CDR2 is SYGVQD (reference sequence). The CDR3 bases are TGCGCCAGCAGTGACGGGGTGGGCACAGATACGCAGTATTTT. The encoded protein is CASSDGVGTDTQYF.

The CDR3 region has the DNA TGTGCCAGCAGGGTTGGTGCGGGCTTGAACACCGGGGAGCTGTTTTTT. It encodes CASRVGAGLNTGELFF. The rearrangement uses TRBV2 and TRBJ2-2; tentative D call: TRBD2 (5 bases). Germline-derived CDR1 and CDR2 are SNHLY and FYNNEI. Trimming took off 6 bases at V and 1 base at J, with 15 bases between the two ends. The CDR3 length is 16 residues.

The rearrangement uses TRBV4-3 and TRBJ2-7; TRBD2 matches 10 bases. Per germline, CDR1 LGHNA and CDR2 YSLEER. V shed 1 base and J 4 bases; nucleotides not matched to a gene: 7. This CDR3 region has 16 residues. CDR3 sequence (DNA): TGCGCCAGCAGCCAAGGGGTAGCGGGAGGAGAGTACGAGCAGTACTTC. It specifies CASSQGVAGGEYEQYF.